The next 18 T cell receptor beta chains were all read from a single sample in a study of blood T cells in healthy people across ages. Primers used in a second PCR of roughly 7 to 11 cycles were a sample-barcoded 5' primer and a J-beta primer mix. MiXCR was run by TCRdb on the 5' RACE reads, yielding one entry per CDR3 protein. The data contain about 780,000 distinct CDR3 sequences, less than 60% of them singletons. Sequencing used blood. Receptors originate from an elderly man in good health.

This clonotype was seen many times. The chain employs TRBV29-1 and TRBJ2-1, with D possibly TRBD1 on 5 matching bases. CDR1 and CDR2 from the germline V gene are SQVTM and ANQGSEA. The CDR3 contains 15 residues. Trimming took 6 bases from V and 2 from J, leaving 17 bases between them. CDR3 region: CSVAPPGLAYNEQFF. CDR3 sequence (DNA): TGCAGCGTCGCGCCGCCAGGGTTAGCCTACAATGAGCAGTTCTTC.

This clonotype was seen only a few times. The chain combines TRBV20-1 with TRBJ2-3; 12 bases line up with TRBD2. J gave up 5 bases and V 6 bases, and 12 bases lay outside the gene matches. Germline loops: CDR1 DFQATT, CDR2 SNEGSKA (reference sequence). The CDR3 is made up of 16 amino acids. The CDR3 loop reads CSAATTSGSGGDTQYF. CDR3 DNA: TGCAGTGCCGCTACGACTAGCGGGAGCGGTGGAGATACGCAGTATTTT.

This clonotype has more than one count but fewer than ten. The rearrangement links TRBV12-3 or TRBV12-4 to TRBJ2-7; 7 positions agree with TRBD1. The ends lost 5 bases at V and 5 bases at J; junction bases unmatched: 6. The CDR3 is 13 residues long. CDR3 region: CASSVDRDHEQYF. Written as DNA, the CDR3 is TGTGCCAGCAGTGTCGACAGGGACCACGAGCAGTACTTC.

The rearrangement joins TRBV5-1 to TRBJ2-1, with 14 bases identical to TRBD2. After removal of 4 bases from V and 0 bases from J, the junction contained 3 bases not matched to a gene. The V gene's germline CDR1 is SGHRS and CDR2 YFSETQ. The length of the CDR3 is 17 residues. DNA for the CDR3: TGCGCCAGCAGCCAAGGACTAGCGGGGGGCTCCTACAATGAGCAGTTCTTC. Encoded protein: CASSQGLAGGSYNEQFF.

This clonotype was observed a few times. This chain uses TRBV20-1 with TRBJ1-6; D ambiguous. The CDR3 contains 16 residues. Germline V gives CDR1 DFQATT, CDR2 SNEGSKA (reference sequence). The ends were cut back, 0 bases at V and 8 bases at J, with 17 bases in the middle. Here the CDR3 reads CSARDRTAGDYSPLHF. CDR3 DNA: TGCAGTGCTAGAGATCGCACAGCGGGAGATTATTCACCCCTCCACTTT.

Notes on this clonotype: The germline gene is not matched at one end of the junction; a read error may be the cause. The V call is TRBV4-3, the J call TRBJ2-4, with 11 bases lining up with TRBD2. CDR3 length equals 19 residues. CDR1 is LGHNA and CDR2 is YSLEER in the germline V gene. This CDR3 is CTSSQELAGGLSAKNIQYF. CDR3 DNA sequence: TGCACCAGCAGCCAAGAGCTAGCGGGAGGTCTATCAGCCAAAAACATTCAGTACTTC.

CDR3 DNA sequence: TGTGCCAGCAGTGCAGGGGGCTTGGACGAGCAGTACTTC. As protein: CASSAGGLDEQYF. The chain is built from TRBV25-1 and TRBJ2-7; 8 nucleotides agree with TRBD1. Germline CDR1 and CDR2: MGHDK and SYGVNS. The CDR3 contains 13 residues. J was trimmed by 5 bases and V by 4 bases; bases with no gene match: 4.

This chain uses TRBV15 with TRBJ2-3; TRBD1 matches 9 bases. The CDR3 extends over 18 amino acids. Germline V CDR1 and CDR2: LNHNV, YYDKDF (reference sequence). Trimming took 0 bases from V and 4 from J; bases not matched to a gene: 11. CDR3 nucleotides: TGTGCCACCAGCAGAGATACCTTCTCGGGACAGGGACCAGATACGCAGTATTTT. Its translation: CATSRDTFSGQGPDTQYF.

This clonotype was recorded once. V and J are TRBV21-1 and TRBJ2-3. TRBV21-1 is labeled a pseudogene. The CDR3 is made up of 15 amino acids. The CDR3 sequence is CASSKVLRHTDTQYF. The CDR3 bases are TGTGCCAGCAGCAAAGTCCTCAGGCACACAGATACGCAGTATTTT.

The V and J genes are TRBV29-1 and TRBJ2-5; D may be TRBD1 or TRBD2 (6 bases each). There are 13 residues in the CDR3. Deletions cut 4 bases from V and 11 bases from J, with 20 bases between. The V gene's germline CDR1 is SQVTM and CDR2 ANQGSEA. The CDR3 DNA reads as TGCAGCGTTGCTGGGGGGCGCGTCAATGAGCAGTACTTC. This translates into CSVAGGRVNEQYF.

This clonotype was observed a handful of times. The rearrangement joins TRBV28 to TRBJ1-6; 8 nucleotides agree with TRBD1. Per germline, CDR1 MDHEN and CDR2 SYDVKM. V lost 6 bases and J lost 9; bases outside the gene matches: 16. The CDR3 loop spans 17 amino acids. The CDR3 is CASRGQVDRGASSPLHF. In nucleotides, the CDR3 is TGTGCCAGCAGGGGACAGGTGGATCGGGGGGCTAGTTCACCCCTCCACTTT.

Of note for this clonotype: Germline and junction disagree at one end, which may indicate a read error. This chain uses TRBV9 with TRBJ2-3; TRBD2 matches 13 bases. Germline V CDR1 and CDR2: SGDLS, YYNGEE. This CDR3 comprises 17 residues. As DNA, the CDR3 is TGTGCCAGCAGCGCCGGGACTAGCGGGACTAACACAGGTACGCAGTATTTT. The encoded protein is CASSAGTSGTNTGTQYF. The full variable domain, rest sourced from reference TRBV9 and TRBJ2-3, is DSGVTQTPKHLITATGQRVTLRCSPRSGDLSVYWYQQSLDQGLQFLIQYYNGEERAKGNILERFSAQQFPDLHSELNLSSLELGDSALYFCASSAGTSGTNTGTQYFGPGTRLTVL.

The chain is built from TRBV12-3 or TRBV12-4 and TRBJ2-2, with 11 bases identical to TRBD2. V lost 4 bases, J lost 0 bases, and 10 bases stayed unmatched. There are 19 residues in the CDR3. The CDR3, as DNA: TGTGCCAGCAGTTCAGGAGGGACTAGCGGAGCAACGAACACCGGGGAGCTGTTTTTT. Protein sequence: CASSSGGTSGATNTGELFF.

As concerns this clonotype: The junction departs from the called germline gene at one end, perhaps through a read error. The chain couples TRBV12-3 or TRBV12-4 to TRBJ1-6; TRBD1 is a possible D gene (5 bases). The CDR3 covers 16 residues. The CDR3 DNA reads TGTGCCACGACTCTAGGGTCGGGCGGGGGTAATTCACCCCCCCACTTT. Its translation: CATTLGSGGGNSPPHF.

The chain joins TRBV7-9 to TRBJ2-7; TRBD2 is a possible D gene (6 bases). This CDR3 contains 19 residues. Germline CDR1 SEHNR, CDR2 FQNEAQ (reference sequence). Between the trimmed V and J ends, which lost 8 bases and 3 bases, there was a span of 32 bases. This CDR3 reads CASGPRGPHDGRVRYEQYF. The CDR3 coding sequence is TGTGCCAGCGGCCCGAGGGGACCCCATGACGGGAGAGTTCGCTACGAGCAGTACTTC. The full variable domain, in which reference TRBV7-9 and TRBJ2-7 provide the parts outside the CDR3, is DTGVSQNPRHKITKRGQNVTFRCDPISEHNRLYWYRQTLGQGPEFLTYFQNEAQLEKSRLLSDRFSAERPKGSFSTLEIQRTEQGDSAMYLCASGPRGPHDGRVRYEQYFGPGTRLTVT.

V gene TRBV7-2 combines with J gene TRBJ2-7; TRBD2 might be the D (6 bases). Trimming cost V 1 base and J 2 bases, with 15 bases left between them. Germline values: CDR1 SGHTA, CDR2 FQGNSA. The CDR3 is 16 residues long. The CDR3 here is CASSLEGGRSTYEQYF. The CDR3 DNA is TGTGCCAGCAGCTTAGAGGGAGGAAGGTCAACCTACGAGCAGTACTTC. Together with reference TRBV7-2 and TRBJ2-7, the CDR3 gives the full variable domain: GAGVSQSPSNKVTEKGKDVELRCDPISGHTALYWYRQSLGQGLEFLIYFQGNSAPDKSGLPSDRFSAERTGGSVSTLTIQRTQQEDSAVYLCASSLEGGRSTYEQYFGPGTRLTVT.

This clonotype occurred a few times. Sequence at one end of the junction differs from germline and may be a read error. The chain is built from TRBV2 and TRBJ1-4, with unresolved D. There are 13 residues in the CDR3. The germline CDR1 and CDR2 sequences are SNHLY and FYNNEI. The CDR3 nucleotides are TGTGCCAGCGGTGACCTGCGCGAAGGAAAGCTGTTTTTT. Its translation: CASGDLREGKLFF.

The rearrangement links TRBV7-2 to TRBJ2-3; D is perhaps TRBD1 or TRBD2 (5 bases each). From germline, CDR1 is SGHTA and CDR2 FQGNSA. Trimming stripped 6 bases from V and 0 bases from J, with 13 bases between. The CDR3 consists of 15 residues. The CDR3, as DNA: TGTGCCAGCAGTATAACCCGGGACAGCACAGATACGCAGTATTTT. This gives the protein CASSITRDSTDTQYF. Filled out from reference TRBV7-2 and TRBJ2-3, the complete variable domain reads GAGVSQSPSNKVTEKGKDVELRCDPISGHTALYWYRQSLGQGLEFLIYFQGNSAPDKSGLPSDRFSAERTGGSVSTLTIQRTQQEDSAVYLCASSITRDSTDTQYFGPGTRLTVL.